This TCR beta chain was profiled in a study of blood T cells in healthy people across ages. CDR1 and CDR2 from the germline V gene are SNHLY and FYNNEI. This CDR3 contains 17 residues. V lost 4 bases and J 3 bases, leaving 19 bases between the germline ends. The use of a sample-barcoded 5' primer and a J-beta primer mix characterized a second PCR of 7 to 11 cycles. TCRdb re-analysed the 5' RACE reads in MiXCR, keeping a single row per CDR3 protein. This sample yields about 840,000 distinct CDR3 sequences, of which almost 30% are seen a single time; about 10% belongs to the top ten. The same data also contributed to another study, on T cells of mothers and their children. This second study notes: Researchers report slightly higher, though non-significant, overlap in related mother-child pairs than in unrelated pairs.

The rearrangement uses TRBV2 and TRBJ2-1; D possibly corresponds to TRBD1 (5 bases). This sequence originates from a woman aged 40 to 50 in good health. Sequences were obtained from blood. CDR3 amino acids: CASSVSPLGANYNEQFF. In nucleotides, the CDR3 is TGTGCCAGCAGTGTTTCACCCTTAGGGGCTAACTACAATGAGCAGTTCTTC.